The rows below give T cell receptor beta chains drawn from one sample of a study of tumor-infiltrating lymphocytes in primary liver carcinoma. TCRdb ran MiXCR on the multiplex PCR reads and lists one entry per CDR3 protein. The data contain approximately 330,000 distinct CDR3 sequences, 65% of them singletons. The sequenced sample was peripheral blood. The receptors were gathered from a man aged 35 to 55 with primary liver carcinoma and hepatitis B virus infection. CDR3s include the opening cysteine and the closing phenylalanine or tryptophan. D genes are given only for firm matches. Size tells how often a clone was seen (once, few, many) or the class of an expanded clone, and some rows leave it out.

>TRBV28|few|TRBJ1-2|-
CASKNRALSGYTF
TGTGCCAGCAAGAACAGGGCCCTCTCTGGCTACACCTTC
>TRBV5-4|once|TRBJ1-5|TRBD1
CASSWDSNQSQHF
TGTGCCAGCAGCTGGGACAGTAATCAGTCCCAGCATTTT
>TRBV21-1|few|TRBJ1-1|-
CASTSGGYTEAFF
TGTGCCAGCACCTCCGGGGGGTACACTGAAGCTTTCTTT
>TRBV6-2/TRBV6-3|once|TRBJ2-1|TRBD2
CASSYPLAGGSYSEQFF
TGTGCCAGCAGTTACCCCCTAGCGGGAGGTTCCTACAGTGAGCAATTCTTC
>TRBV6-5|many|TRBJ2-5|-
CASSLRDGKETQYF
TGTGCCAGCAGTCTCAGGGACGGGAAAGAGACCCAGTACTTC
>TRBV30|-|TRBJ1-4|TRBD1
CDWVARGQPNEKLFF
TGTGACTGGGTGGCCAGGGGACAGCCTAATGAAAAACTGTTTTTT
>TRBV4-1|many|TRBJ1-6|-
CASSQALPGGDNSPLHF
TGCGCCAGCAGCCAAGCCCTTCCCGGGGGAGATAATTCACCCCTCCACTTT
>TRBV10-3|-|TRBJ1-2|-
CAISDGDISPGGYGYTF
TGTGCCATCAGTGATGGGGATATCTCCCCGGGGGGGTATGGCTACACCTTC
>TRBV12-3/TRBV12-4|once|TRBJ1-3|-
CASSFQGRLGNNIYF
TGTGCCAGCAGTTTTCAAGGGCGGCTGGGGAATAACATATATTTT
>TRBV7-2|-|TRBJ2-1|-
CASSLQESSYNEQFF
TGTGCCAGCAGCTTACAGGAGAGCTCCTACAATGAGCAGTTCTTC
>TRBV5-1|-|TRBJ2-3|-
CASSLALTEDTDTQYF
TGCGCCAGCAGCTTGGCTCTGACAGAGGACACAGATACGCAGTATTTT
>TRBV6-2/TRBV6-3|many|TRBJ1-5|TRBD1
CASSWDRNQPQHF
TGTGCCAGCAGTTGGGACAGGAATCAGCCCCAGCATTTT
>TRBV6-6|-|TRBJ1-1|-
CASSGANTEAFF
TGTGCCAGCAGCGGAGCGAACACTGAAGCTTTCTTT
>TRBV5-1|-|TRBJ2-3|-
CAGGPGNIGSDTQYF
TGCGCCGGCGGCCCAGGGAATATTGGGTCGGATACGCAGTATTTT
>TRBV11-2|-|TRBJ2-2|-
CAGRETNTGELLF
TGTGCCGGCCGGGAGACTAACACCGGGGAGCTGTTATTT
>TRBV6-6|-|TRBJ2-5|-
CASSYLRGETQHF
TGTGCCAGCAGTTACCTCAGGGGGGAGACCCAACACTTC
>TRBV30|-|TRBJ2-7|-
CAWSVSWVVSYEQYF
TGTGCCTGGAGTGTAAGTTGGGTCGTTTCCTACGAGCAGTACTTC
>TRBV6-5|many|TRBJ2-2|-
CASSYKPTGTGELFF
TGTGCCAGCAGTTACAAACCGACGGGAACCGGGGAGCTGTTTTTT
>TRBV6-6|-|TRBJ1-1|-
CASSYVETEAFF
TGTGCCAGCAGTTACGTGGAAACTGAAGCTTTCTTT
>TRBV6-2/TRBV6-3|once|TRBJ2-1|-
CASSPTGATYEQFF
TGTGCCAGCAGCCCGACGGGGGCCACCTATGAGCAGTTCTTC
>TRBV11-2|-|TRBJ2-7|-
CASSQPGLAGLFHEQYF
TGTGCCAGCAGCCAACCGGGTCTGGCGGGATTGTTCCACGAGCAGTACTTC
>TRBV5-4|-|TRBJ2-3|-
CASKSGAGGDTQYF
TGTGCCAGCAAATCAGGGGCCGGGGGGGATACGCAGTATTTT
>TRBV14|many|TRBJ2-7|-
CASSQGTGRDYEQYF
TGTGCCAGCAGCCAAGGGACAGGGAGGGACTACGAGCAGTACTTC
>TRBV11-2|-|TRBJ2-7|-
CASSSGLLVGHEQHF
TGTGCCAGCAGCTCGGGACTCCTAGTAGGGCACGAGCAGCACTTC
>TRBV5-1|many|TRBJ2-5|TRBD2
CASSFAALAGERKGWQETQYF
TGCGCCAGCAGCTTTGCAGCTCTAGCGGGAGAGCGTAAAGGGTGGCAAGAGACCCAGTACTTC
>TRBV11-3|-|TRBJ2-1|-
CASSLASGNSDQFF
TGTGCCAGCAGCTTAGCCAGTGGGAACAGTGACCAGTTCTTC
>TRBV25-1|-|TRBJ2-3|-
CASGRAGHSTDTQYF
TGTGCCAGCGGCCGAGCGGGACACTCCACAGATACGCAGTATTTT
>TRBV6-1|many|TRBJ1-1|TRBD1
CASSEAGGGQAFF
TGTGCCAGCAGTGAAGCTGGAGGGGGCCAAGCTTTCTTT
>TRBV2|-|TRBJ2-2|TRBD1
CASSVGQGYGELFF
TGTGCCAGCAGTGTGGGACAGGGGTACGGGGAGCTGTTTTTT